This T cell receptor (beta chain) comes out of a study of shared clonotypes between healthy human individuals. Deletions cut 3 bases from V and 1 base from J, with 10 bases between. Germline CDR1 LGHNA, CDR2 YNFKEQ. The CDR3 consists of 15 residues. TCRdb's table, derived via immunoSEQ multiplex PCR, lists solely in-frame clones and lacks some. The sample carries roughly 2.1 million clones, about 92% recorded once. In the case of this clone: Its antigen is unknown.

Study-level findings and limits: Roughly 5% of naive CD4 clonotypes were common to a few donors.

Naive CD8 cells, CD45RO-negative and positively selected for CCR7, excluded terminally differentiated effector memory CD45RA+ cells. This TCR came from a man aged 18 to 35 in good health. Some clones in this sample may be carry-over from other donors' samples. The chain recombines TRBV4-2 with TRBJ1-3; a possible D gene is TRBD1 (5 bases). Sequencing input: naive CD8+ T cells from PBMCs. The CDR3 spells CASSQDDSSGNTIYF. The CDR3 coding sequence is TGTGCCAGCAGCCAGGACGACAGTTCTGGAAACACCATATATTTT.